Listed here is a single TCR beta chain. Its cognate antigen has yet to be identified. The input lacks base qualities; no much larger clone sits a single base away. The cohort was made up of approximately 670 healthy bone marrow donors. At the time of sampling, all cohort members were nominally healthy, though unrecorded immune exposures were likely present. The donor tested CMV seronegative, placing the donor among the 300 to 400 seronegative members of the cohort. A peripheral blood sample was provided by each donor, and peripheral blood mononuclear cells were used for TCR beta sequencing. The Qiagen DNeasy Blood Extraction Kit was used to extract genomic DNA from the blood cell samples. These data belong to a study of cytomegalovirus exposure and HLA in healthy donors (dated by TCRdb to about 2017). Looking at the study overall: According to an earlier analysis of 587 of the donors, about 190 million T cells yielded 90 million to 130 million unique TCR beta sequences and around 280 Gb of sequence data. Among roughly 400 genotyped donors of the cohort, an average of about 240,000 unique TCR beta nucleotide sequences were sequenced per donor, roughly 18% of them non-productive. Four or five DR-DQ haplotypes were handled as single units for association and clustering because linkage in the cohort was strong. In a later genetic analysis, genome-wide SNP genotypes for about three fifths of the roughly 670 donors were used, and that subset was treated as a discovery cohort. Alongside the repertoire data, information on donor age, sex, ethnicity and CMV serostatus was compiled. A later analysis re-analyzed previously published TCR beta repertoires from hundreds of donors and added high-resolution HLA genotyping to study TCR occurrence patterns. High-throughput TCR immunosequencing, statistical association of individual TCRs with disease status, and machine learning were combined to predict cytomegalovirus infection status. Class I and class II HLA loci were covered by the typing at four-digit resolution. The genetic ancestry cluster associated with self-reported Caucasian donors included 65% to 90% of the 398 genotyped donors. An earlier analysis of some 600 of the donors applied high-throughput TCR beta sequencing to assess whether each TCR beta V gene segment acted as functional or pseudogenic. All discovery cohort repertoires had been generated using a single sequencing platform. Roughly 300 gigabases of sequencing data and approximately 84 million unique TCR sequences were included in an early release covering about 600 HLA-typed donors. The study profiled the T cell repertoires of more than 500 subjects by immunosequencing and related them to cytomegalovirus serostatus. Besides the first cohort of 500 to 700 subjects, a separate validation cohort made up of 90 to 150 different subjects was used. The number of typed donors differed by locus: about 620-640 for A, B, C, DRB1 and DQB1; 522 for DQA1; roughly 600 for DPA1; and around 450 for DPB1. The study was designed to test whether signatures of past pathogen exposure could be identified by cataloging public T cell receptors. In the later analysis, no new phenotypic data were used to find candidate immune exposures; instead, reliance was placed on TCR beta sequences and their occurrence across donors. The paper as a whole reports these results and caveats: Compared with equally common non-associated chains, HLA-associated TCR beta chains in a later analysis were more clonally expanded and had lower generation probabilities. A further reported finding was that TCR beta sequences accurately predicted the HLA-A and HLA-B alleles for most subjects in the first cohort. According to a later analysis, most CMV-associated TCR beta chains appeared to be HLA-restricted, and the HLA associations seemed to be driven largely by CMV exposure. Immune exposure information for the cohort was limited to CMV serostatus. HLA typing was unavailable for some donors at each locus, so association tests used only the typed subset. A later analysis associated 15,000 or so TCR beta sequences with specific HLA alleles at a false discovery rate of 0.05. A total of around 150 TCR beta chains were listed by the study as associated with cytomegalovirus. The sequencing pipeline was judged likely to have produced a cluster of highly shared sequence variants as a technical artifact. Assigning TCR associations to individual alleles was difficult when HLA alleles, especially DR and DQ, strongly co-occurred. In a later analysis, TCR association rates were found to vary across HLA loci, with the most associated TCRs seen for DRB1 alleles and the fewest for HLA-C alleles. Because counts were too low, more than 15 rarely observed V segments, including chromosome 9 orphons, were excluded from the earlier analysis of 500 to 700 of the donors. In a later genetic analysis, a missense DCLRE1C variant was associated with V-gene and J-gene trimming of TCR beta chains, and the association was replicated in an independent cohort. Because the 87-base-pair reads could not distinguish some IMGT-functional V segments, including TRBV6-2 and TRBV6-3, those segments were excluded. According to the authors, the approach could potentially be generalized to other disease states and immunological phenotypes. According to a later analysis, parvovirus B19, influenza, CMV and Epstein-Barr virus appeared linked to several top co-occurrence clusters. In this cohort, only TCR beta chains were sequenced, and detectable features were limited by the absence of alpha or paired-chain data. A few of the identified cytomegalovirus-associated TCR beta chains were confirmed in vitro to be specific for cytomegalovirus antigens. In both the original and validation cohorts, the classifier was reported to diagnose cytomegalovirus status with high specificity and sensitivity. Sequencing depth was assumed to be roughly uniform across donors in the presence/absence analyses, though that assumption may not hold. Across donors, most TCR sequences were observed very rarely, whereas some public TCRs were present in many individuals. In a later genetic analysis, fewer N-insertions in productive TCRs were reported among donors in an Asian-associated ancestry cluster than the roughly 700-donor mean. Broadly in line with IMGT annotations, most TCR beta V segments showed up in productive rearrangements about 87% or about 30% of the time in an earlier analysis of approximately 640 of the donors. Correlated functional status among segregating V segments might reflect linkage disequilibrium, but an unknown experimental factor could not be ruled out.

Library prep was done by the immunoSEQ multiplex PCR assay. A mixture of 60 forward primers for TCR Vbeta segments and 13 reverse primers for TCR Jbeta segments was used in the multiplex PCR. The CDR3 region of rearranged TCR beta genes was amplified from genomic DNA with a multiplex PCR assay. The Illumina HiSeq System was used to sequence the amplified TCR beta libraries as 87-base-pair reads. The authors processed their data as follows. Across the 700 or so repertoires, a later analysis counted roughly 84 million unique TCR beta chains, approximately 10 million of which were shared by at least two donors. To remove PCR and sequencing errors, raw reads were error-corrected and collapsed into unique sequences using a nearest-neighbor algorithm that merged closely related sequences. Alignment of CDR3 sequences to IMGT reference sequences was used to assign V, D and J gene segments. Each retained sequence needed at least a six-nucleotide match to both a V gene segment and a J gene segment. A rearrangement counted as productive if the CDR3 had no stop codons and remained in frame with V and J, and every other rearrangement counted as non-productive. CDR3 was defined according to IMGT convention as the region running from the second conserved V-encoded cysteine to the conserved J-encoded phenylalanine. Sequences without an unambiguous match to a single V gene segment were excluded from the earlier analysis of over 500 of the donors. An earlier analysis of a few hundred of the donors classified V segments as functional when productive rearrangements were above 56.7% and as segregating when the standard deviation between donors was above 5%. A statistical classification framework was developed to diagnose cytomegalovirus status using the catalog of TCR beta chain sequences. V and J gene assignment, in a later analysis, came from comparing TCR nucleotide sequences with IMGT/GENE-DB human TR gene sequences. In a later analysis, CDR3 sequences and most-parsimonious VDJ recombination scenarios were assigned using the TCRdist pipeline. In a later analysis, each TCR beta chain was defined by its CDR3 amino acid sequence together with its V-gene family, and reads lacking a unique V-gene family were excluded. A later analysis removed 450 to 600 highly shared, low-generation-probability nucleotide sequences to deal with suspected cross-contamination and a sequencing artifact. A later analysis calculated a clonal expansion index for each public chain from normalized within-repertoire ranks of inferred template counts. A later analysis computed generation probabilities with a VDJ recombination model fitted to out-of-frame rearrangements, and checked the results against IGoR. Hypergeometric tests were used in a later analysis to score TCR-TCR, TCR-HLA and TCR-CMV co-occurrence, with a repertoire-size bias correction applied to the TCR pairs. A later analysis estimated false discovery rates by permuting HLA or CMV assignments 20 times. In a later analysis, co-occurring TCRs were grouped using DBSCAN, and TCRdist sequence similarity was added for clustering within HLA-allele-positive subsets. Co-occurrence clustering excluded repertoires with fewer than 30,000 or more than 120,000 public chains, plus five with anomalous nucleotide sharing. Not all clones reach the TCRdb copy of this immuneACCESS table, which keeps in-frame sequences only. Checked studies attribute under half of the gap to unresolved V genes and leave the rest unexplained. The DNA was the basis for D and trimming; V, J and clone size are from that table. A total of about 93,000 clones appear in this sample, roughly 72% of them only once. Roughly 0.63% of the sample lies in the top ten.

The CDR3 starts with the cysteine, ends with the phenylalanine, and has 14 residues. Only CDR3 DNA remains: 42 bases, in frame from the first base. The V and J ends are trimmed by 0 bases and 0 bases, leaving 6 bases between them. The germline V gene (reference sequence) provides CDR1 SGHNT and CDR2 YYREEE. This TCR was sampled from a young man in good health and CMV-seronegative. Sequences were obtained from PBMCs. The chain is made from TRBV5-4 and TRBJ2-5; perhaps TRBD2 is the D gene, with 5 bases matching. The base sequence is TGTGCCAGCAGCTTGGCGACTAACCAAGAGACCCAGTACTTC. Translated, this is CASSLATNQETQYF.